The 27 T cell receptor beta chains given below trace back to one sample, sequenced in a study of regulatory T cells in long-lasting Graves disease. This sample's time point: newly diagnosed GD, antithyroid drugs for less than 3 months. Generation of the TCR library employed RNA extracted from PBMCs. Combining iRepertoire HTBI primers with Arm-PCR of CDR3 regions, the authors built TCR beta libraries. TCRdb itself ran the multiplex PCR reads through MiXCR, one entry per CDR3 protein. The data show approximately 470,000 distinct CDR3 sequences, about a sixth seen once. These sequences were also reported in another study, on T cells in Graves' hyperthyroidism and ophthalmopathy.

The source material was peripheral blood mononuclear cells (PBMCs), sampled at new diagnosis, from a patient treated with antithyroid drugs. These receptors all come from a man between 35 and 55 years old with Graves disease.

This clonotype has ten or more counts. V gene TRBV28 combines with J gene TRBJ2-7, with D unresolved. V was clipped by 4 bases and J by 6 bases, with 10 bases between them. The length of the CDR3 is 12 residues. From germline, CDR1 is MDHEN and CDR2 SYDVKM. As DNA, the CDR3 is TGTGCCAGCAGTTGGCAGGTTGGCGAGCAGTACTTC. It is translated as CASSWQVGEQYF.

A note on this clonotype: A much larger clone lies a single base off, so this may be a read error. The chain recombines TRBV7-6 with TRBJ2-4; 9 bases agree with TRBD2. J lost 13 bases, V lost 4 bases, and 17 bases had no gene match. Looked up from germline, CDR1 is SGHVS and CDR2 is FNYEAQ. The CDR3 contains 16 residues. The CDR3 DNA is TGTGCCAGCAGCTCTCTAAGGACTAGCGACTTCAATGAGCAGTACTTC. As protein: CASSSLRTSDFNEQYF. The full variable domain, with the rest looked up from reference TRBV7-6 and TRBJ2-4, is GAGVSQSPRYKVTKRGQDVALRCDPISGHVSLYWYRQALGQGPEFLTYFNYEAQQDKSGLPNDRFSAERPEGSISTLTIQRTEQRDSAMYRCASSSLRTSDFNEQYFGAGTRLSVL.

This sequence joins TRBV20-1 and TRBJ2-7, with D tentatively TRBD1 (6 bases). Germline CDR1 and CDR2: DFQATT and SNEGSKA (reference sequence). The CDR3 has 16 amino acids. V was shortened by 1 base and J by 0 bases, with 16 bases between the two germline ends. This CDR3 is CSARATGKRSSYEQYF. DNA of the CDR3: TGCAGTGCTAGAGCGACAGGTAAAAGGAGCTCCTACGAGCAGTACTTC.

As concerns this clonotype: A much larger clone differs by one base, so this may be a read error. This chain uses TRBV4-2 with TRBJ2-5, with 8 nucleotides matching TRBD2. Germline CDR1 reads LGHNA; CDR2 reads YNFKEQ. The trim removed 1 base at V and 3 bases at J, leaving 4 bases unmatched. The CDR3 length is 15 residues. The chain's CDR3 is CASSQASGHKETQYF. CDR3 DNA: TGTGCCAGCAGCCAAGCTAGCGGGCACAAAGAGACCCAGTACTTC.

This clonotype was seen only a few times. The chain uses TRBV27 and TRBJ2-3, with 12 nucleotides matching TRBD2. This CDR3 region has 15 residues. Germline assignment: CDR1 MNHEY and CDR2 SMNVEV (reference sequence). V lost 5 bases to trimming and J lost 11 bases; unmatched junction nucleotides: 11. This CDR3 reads CASSPGTSGWGKQYF. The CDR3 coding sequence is TGTGCCAGCAGTCCCGGGACTAGCGGGTGGGGGAAGCAGTATTTT.

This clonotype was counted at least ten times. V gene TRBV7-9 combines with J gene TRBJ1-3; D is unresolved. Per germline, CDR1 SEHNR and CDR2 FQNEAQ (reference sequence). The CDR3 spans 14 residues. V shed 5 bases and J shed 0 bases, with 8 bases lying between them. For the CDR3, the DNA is TGTGCCAGCAGCAAGAGTACCTCTGGAAACACCATATATTTT. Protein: CASSKSTSGNTIYF. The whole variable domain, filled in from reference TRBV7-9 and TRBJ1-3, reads DTGVSQNPRHKITKRGQNVTFRCDPISEHNRLYWYRQTLGQGPEFLTYFQNEAQLEKSRLLSDRFSAERPKGSFSTLEIQRTEQGDSAMYLCASSKSTSGNTIYFGEGSWLTVV.

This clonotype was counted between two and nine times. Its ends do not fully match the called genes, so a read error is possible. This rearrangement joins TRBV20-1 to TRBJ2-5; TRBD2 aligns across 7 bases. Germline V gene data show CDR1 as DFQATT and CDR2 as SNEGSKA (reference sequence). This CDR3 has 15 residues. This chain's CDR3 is CGAQAAAGIQETQYF. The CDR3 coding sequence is TGCGGTGCCCAGGCAGCAGCGGGAATCCAAGAGACCCAGTACTTC.

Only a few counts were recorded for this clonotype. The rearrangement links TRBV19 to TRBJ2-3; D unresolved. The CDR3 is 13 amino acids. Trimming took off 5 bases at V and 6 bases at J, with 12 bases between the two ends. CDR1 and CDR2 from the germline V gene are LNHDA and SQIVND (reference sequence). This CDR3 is CASSYLGMDTQYF. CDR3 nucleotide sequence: TGTGCCAGTAGTTACCTGGGGATGGATACGCAGTATTTT.

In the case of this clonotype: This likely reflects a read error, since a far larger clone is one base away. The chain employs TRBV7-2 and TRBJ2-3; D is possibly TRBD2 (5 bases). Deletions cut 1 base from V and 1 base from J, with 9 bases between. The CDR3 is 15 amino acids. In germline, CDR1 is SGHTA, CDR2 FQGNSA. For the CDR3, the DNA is TGTGCCAGCAGCTTAGAATACGGGGGCACAGATACGCAGTATTTT. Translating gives CASSLEYGGTDTQYF.

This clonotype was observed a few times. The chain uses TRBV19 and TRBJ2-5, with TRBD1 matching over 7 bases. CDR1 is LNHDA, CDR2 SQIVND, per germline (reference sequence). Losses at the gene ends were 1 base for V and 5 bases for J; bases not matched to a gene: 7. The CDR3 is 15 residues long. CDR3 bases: TGTGCCAGTAGTATAGGAGGCACAGGGGTGGAGACCCAGTACTTC. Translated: CASSIGGTGVETQYF.

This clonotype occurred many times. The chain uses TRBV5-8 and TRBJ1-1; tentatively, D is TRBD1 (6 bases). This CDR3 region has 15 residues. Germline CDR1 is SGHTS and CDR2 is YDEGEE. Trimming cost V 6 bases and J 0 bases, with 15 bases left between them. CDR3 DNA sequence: TGTGCCAGCATACCGATCGGACAGCTGAACACTGAAGCTTTCTTT. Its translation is CASIPIGQLNTEAFF.

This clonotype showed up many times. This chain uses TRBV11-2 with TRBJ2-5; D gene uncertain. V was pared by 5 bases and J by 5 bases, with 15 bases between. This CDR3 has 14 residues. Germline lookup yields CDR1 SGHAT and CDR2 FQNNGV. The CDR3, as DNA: TGTGCCAGCAGCCCGGAACGGTCCACGGAGACCCAGTACTTC. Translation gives CASSPERSTETQYF.

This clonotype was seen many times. The CDR3, as DNA: TGTGCCAGCAGTTACTGGGGACTAGCGGGAGCCACTAGCACAGATACGCAGTATTTT. It translates to CASSYWGLAGATSTDTQYF. This chain links TRBV6-2 or TRBV6-3 with TRBJ2-3; 14 nucleotides match TRBD2. This CDR3 spans 19 amino acids. Germline trimming cut 1 base from V and 0 bases from J; bases unmatched to any gene: 6. Germline values: CDR1 MNHEY, CDR2 SVGEGT.

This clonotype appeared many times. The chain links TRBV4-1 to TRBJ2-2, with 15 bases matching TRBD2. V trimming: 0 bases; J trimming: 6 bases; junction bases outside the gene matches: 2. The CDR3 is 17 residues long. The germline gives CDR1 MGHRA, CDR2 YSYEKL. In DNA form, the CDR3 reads TGCGCCAGCAGCCAAGAGTGGACTAGCGGGAGGGCCGGGGAGCTGTTTTTT. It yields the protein CASSQEWTSGRAGELFF.

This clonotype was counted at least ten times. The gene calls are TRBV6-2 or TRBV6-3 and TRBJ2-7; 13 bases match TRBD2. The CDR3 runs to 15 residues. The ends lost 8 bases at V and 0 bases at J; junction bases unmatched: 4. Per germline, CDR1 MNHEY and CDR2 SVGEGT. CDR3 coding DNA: TGTGCCAGCGGACTAGCGGGAGTTTCCTCCTACGAGCAGTACTTC. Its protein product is CASGLAGVSSYEQYF.

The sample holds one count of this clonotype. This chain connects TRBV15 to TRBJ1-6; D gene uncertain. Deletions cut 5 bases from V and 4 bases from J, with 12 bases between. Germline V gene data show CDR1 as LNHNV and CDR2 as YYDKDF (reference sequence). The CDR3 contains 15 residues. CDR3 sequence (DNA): TGTGCCACCAGCGCCGCGACGGATTATAATTCACCCCTCCACTTT. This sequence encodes CATSAATDYNSPLHF.

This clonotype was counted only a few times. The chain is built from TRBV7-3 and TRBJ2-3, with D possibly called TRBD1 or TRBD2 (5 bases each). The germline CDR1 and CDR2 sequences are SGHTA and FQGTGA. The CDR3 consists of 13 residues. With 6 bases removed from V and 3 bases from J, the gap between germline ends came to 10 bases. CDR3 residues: CASRSGTTDTQYF. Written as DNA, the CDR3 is TGTGCCAGCAGATCCGGGACGACAGATACGCAGTATTTT.

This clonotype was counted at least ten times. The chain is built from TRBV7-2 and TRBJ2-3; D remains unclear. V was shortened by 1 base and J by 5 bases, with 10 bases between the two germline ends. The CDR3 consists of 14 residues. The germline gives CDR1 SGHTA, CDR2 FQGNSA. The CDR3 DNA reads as TGTGCCAGCAGCTTAGTTAGGGCTGGAGATACGCAGTATTTT. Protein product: CASSLVRAGDTQYF. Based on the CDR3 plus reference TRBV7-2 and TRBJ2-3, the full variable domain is GAGVSQSPSNKVTEKGKDVELRCDPISGHTALYWYRQSLGQGLEFLIYFQGNSAPDKSGLPSDRFSAERTGGSVSTLTIQRTQQEDSAVYLCASSLVRAGDTQYFGPGTRLTVL.

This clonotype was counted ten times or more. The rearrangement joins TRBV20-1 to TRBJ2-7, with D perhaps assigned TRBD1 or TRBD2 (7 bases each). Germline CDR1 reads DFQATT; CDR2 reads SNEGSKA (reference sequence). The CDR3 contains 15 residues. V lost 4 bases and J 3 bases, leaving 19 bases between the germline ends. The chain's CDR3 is CSATDRQGGGYEQYF. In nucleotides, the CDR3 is TGCAGTGCTACCGACCGACAGGGAGGGGGCTACGAGCAGTACTTC.

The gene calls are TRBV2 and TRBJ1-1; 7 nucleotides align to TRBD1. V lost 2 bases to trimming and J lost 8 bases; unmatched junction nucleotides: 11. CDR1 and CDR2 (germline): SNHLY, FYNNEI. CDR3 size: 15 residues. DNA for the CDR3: TGTGCCAGCAGTGAAACGGGACAGCCAACGGGGGAAGCTTTCTTT. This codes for CASSETGQPTGEAFF.

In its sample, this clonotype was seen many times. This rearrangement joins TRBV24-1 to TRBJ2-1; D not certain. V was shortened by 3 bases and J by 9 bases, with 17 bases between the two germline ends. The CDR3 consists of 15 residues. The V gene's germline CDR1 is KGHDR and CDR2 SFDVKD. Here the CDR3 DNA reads TGTGCCACCAGTGATCCCGAATCCATTGGGCCTGAGCAGTTCTTC. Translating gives CATSDPESIGPEQFF.

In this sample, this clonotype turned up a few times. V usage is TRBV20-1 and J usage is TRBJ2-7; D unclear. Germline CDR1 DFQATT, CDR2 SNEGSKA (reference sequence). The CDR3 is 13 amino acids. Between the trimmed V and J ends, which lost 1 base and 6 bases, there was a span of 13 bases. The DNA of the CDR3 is TGCAGTGCTAGAGTTGCAGGATGGATCGAGCAGTACTTC. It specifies CSARVAGWIEQYF.

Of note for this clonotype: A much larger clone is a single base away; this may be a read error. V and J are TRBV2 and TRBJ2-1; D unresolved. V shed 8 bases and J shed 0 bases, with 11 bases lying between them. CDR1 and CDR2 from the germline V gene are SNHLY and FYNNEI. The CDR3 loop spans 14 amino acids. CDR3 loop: CASFFPSSYNEQFF. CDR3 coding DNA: TGTGCCAGCTTTTTTCCGAGCTCCTACAATGAGCAGTTCTTC.

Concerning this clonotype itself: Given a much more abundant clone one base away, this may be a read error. The CDR3 nucleotides read TGTGCCAGCGGTTACTCTCCGGTACCCCTGAACTATGGCTACACCTTC. Translated: CASGYSPVPLNYGYTF. The chain uses TRBV6-5 and TRBJ1-2; no firm D call. In germline, CDR1 is MNHEY, CDR2 SVGAGI. CDR3 length equals 16 residues.

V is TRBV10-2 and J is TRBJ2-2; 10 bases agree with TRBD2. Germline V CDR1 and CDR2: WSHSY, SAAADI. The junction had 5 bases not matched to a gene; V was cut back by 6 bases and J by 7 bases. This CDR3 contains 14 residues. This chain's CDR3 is CASSALAGFGELFF. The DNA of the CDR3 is TGCGCCAGCAGCGCACTAGCGGGATTCGGGGAGCTGTTTTTT.

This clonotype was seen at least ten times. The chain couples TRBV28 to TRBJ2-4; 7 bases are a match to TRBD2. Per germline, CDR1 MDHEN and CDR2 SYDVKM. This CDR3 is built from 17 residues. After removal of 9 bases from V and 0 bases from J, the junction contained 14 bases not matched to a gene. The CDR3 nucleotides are TGTGCCAGAGAAAGCGGGATTGGTCTCTCAGCCAAAAACATTCAGTACTTC. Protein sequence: CARESGIGLSAKNIQYF.

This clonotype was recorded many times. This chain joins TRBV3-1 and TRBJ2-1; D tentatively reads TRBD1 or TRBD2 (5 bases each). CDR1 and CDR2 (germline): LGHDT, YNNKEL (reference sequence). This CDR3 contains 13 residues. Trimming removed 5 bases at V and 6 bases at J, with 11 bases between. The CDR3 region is CASSSPGTNEQFF. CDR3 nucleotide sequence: TGTGCCAGCAGCTCTCCCGGGACCAATGAGCAGTTCTTC.